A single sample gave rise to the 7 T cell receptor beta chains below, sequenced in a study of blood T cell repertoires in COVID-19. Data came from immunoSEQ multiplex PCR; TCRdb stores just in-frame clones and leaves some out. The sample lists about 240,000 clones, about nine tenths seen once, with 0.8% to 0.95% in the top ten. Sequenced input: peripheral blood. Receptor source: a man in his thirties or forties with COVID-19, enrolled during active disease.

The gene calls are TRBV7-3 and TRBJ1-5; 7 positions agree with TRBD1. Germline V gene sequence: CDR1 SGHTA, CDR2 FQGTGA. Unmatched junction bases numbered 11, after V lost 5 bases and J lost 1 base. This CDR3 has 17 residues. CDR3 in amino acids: CASSPTDRSGSNQPQHF. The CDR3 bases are TGTGCCAGCAGCCCAACGGACAGGTCGGGAAGCAATCAGCCCCAGCATTTT. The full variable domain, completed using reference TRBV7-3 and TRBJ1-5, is GAGVSQTPSNKVTEKGKYVELRCDPISGHTALYWYRQSLGQGPEFLIYFQGTGAADDSGLPNDRFFAVRPEGSVSTLKIQRTERGDSAVYLCASSPTDRSGSNQPQHFGDGTRLSIL.

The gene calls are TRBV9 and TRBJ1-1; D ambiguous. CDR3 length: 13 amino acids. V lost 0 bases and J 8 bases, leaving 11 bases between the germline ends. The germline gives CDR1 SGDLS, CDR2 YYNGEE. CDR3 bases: TGTGCCAGCAGCGTAGGGAGCATCTCCGAAGCTTTCTTT. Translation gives CASSVGSISEAFF.

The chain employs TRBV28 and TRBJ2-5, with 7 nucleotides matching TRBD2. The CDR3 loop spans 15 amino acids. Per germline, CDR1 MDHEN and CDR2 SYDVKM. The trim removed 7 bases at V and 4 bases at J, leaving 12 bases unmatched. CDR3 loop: CASINRRLAAETQYF. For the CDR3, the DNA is TGTGCCAGCATCAACCGCCGACTAGCTGCAGAGACCCAGTACTTC. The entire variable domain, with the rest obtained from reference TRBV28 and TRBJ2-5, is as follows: DVKVTQSSRYLVKRTGEKVFLECVQDMDHENMFWYRQDPGLGLRLIYFSYDVKMKEKGDIPEGYSVSREKKERFSLILESASTNQTSMYLCASINRRLAAETQYFGPGTRLLVL.

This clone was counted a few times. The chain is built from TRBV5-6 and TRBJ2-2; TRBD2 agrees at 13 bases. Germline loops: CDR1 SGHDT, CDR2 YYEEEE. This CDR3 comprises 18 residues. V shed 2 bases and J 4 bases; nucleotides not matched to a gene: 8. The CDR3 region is CASSFGLAGVVGTGELFF. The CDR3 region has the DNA TGTGCCAGCAGCTTTGGACTAGCGGGGGTCGTGGGCACCGGGGAGCTGTTTTTT.

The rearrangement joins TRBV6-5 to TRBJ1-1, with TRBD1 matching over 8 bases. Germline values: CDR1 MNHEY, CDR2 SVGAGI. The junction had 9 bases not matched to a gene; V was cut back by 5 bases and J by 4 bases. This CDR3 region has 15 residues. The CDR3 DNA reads TGTGCCAGCAGTCCACAGGGGGGGAGGGGCACTGAAGCTTTCTTT. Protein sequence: CASSPQGGRGTEAFF.

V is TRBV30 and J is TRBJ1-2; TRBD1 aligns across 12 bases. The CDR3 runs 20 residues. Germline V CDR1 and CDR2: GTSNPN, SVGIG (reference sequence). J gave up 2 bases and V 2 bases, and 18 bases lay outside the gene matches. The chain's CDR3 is CAWSRGRARDRGQKNYGYTF. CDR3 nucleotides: TGTGCCTGGAGTCGCGGGAGGGCCCGGGACAGGGGGCAGAAGAACTATGGCTACACCTTC.

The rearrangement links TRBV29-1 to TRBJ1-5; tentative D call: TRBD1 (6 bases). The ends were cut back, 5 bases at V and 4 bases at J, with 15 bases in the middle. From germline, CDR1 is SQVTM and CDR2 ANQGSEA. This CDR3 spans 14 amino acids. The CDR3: CSVSQGRGNQPQHF. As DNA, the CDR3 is TGCAGCGTTAGCCAGGGCAGGGGAAATCAGCCCCAGCATTTT.